The 28 T cell receptor beta chains reported below all come from one sample, sequenced in a study of blood T cell repertoires in COVID-19. The data were produced by immunoSEQ multiplex PCR, yet TCRdb's version contains in-frame clones alone and is incomplete. This sample carries a few hundred thousand clones, roughly 84% of them seen once, and the ten largest clones take roughly 3%. The sample was peripheral blood. These receptors were taken from a woman between 18 and 30 years old with acute or convalescent COVID-19.

The rearrangement links TRBV18 to TRBJ2-7, with 7 positions matching TRBD1. V trimming: 5 bases; J trimming: 6 bases; junction bases outside the gene matches: 7. Germline V CDR1 and CDR2: KGHSH, LQKENI. The CDR3 covers 13 residues. In DNA form, the CDR3 reads TGTGCCAGCTCAGTACAGGGGATGGGCGAGCAGTACTTC. This sequence encodes CASSVQGMGEQYF.

The V call is TRBV7-9, the J call TRBJ2-2, with TRBD1 matching 7 bases. Germline CDR1 reads SEHNR; CDR2 reads FQNEAQ (reference sequence). The CDR3 sequence is 16 residues long. V shed 5 bases and J 0 bases; nucleotides not matched to a gene: 6. CDR3 amino acids: CASSAGGNANTGELFF. As DNA, the CDR3 is TGTGCCAGCAGCGCAGGGGGAAACGCGAACACCGGGGAGCTGTTTTTT.

The rearrangement joins TRBV11-2 to TRBJ2-7, with a tentative D call TRBD2 (5 bases). V was pared by 5 bases and J by 10 bases, with 18 bases between. The CDR3 covers 13 residues. Germline values: CDR1 SGHAT, CDR2 FQNNGV. The CDR3 sequence: CASSQWTKREQYF. DNA of the CDR3: TGTGCCAGCAGCCAGTGGACGAAACGGGAACAGTACTTC.

The chain employs TRBV11-2 and TRBJ2-7, with 12 bases fitting TRBD2. This CDR3 has 17 amino acids. V gave up 0 bases and J gave up 5 bases; unmatched junction bases: 8. Looked up from germline, CDR1 is SGHAT and CDR2 is FQNNGV. The CDR3 loop is CASSLDRGTSGWDEQYF. The CDR3 nucleotides read TGTGCCAGCAGCTTAGATCGGGGGACTAGCGGGTGGGACGAGCAGTACTTC.

The chain carries TRBV3-1 (or the pseudogene TRBV3-2) and TRBJ1-3; D ambiguous. With 3 bases removed from V and 2 bases from J, the gap between germline ends came to 11 bases. The CDR3 contains 15 residues. Germline V gives CDR1 LGHDT, CDR2 YNNKEL (reference sequence). The CDR3 loop is CASSHLGRAGNTIYF. In DNA, the CDR3 is TGTGCCAGCAGCCACCTCGGGAGGGCTGGAAACACCATATATTTT.

The rearrangement links TRBV6-2 or TRBV6-3 to TRBJ2-2; possible D gene TRBD1, 5 bases. This CDR3 region has 14 residues. V shed 5 bases and J shed 2 bases, with 9 bases lying between them. The germline V gene encodes CDR1 MNHEY and CDR2 SVGEGT. The CDR3 sequence is CASSADRNTGELFF. The CDR3 DNA is TGTGCCAGCAGTGCTGACAGAAACACCGGGGAGCTGTTTTTT.

The rearrangement uses TRBV2 and TRBJ2-3; no reliable D call. The CDR3 is 14 residues long. Deletions cut 4 bases from V and 4 bases from J, with 12 bases between. Germline-derived CDR1 and CDR2 are SNHLY and FYNNEI. The CDR3 DNA reads as TGTGCCAGCAGTGGAGGATTGTTCCCAGATACGCAGTATTTT. This translates into CASSGGLFPDTQYF.

The chain carries TRBV5-6 and TRBJ2-7; D possibly corresponds to TRBD2 (7 bases). The CDR3 has 14 amino acids. The germline V and J ends were trimmed by 7 bases and 0 bases, with 14 bases remaining between them. Germline CDR1 reads SGHDT; CDR2 reads YYEEEE. The CDR3 bases are TGTGCCAGCGGGGAGGGGGACCACTCCTACGAGCAGTACTTC. Its translation: CASGEGDHSYEQYF.

The V call is TRBV12-5, the J call TRBJ1-5; 7 bases align to TRBD1. This CDR3 comprises 14 residues. In germline, CDR1 is LGHNT, CDR2 FRNRAP. V lost 9 bases, J lost 3 bases, and 8 bases stayed unmatched. CDR3 nucleotides: TGTGCTAGCCTACCGACAGGGATCAATCAGCCCCAGCATTTT. It is translated as CASLPTGINQPQHF.

Only a few counts were recorded for this clone. The rearrangement joins TRBV7-2 to TRBJ2-7, with 9 bases identical to TRBD1. V gave up 4 bases and J gave up 9 bases; unmatched junction bases: 7. CDR1 is SGHTA and CDR2 is FQGNSA in the germline V gene. The CDR3 spans 13 residues. The CDR3 reads CASSSGQGIWQYF. DNA for the CDR3: TGTGCCAGCAGCTCGGGACAGGGAATATGGCAGTACTTC.

The chain employs TRBV28 and TRBJ1-2; 8 nucleotides agree with TRBD1. In germline, CDR1 is MDHEN, CDR2 SYDVKM. The CDR3 loop spans 14 amino acids. Losses at the gene ends were 5 bases for V and 7 bases for J; bases not matched to a gene: 9. The CDR3 DNA follows: TGTGCCAGCAGTCCAGGACAGGGATGGTCTGGCTACACCTTC. Translated, it gives CASSPGQGWSGYTF.

In DNA, the CDR3 is TGTGCCAGCAGCTTAGTGGGACAGGGGGCGGACTACGAGCAGTACTTC. Protein: CASSLVGQGADYEQYF. The rearrangement joins TRBV7-8 to TRBJ2-7, with 12 bases aligning to TRBD1. J lost 3 bases, V lost 1 base, and 4 bases had no gene match. Per germline, CDR1 SGHVS and CDR2 FQNEAQ. There are 16 residues in the CDR3.

The chain couples TRBV6-5 to TRBJ2-1; D is unclear. The CDR3 totals 13 residues. Trimming shortened V by 5 bases and J by 4 bases, and 9 bases separated the two germline ends. Germline loops: CDR1 MNHEY, CDR2 SVGAGI. CDR3 in amino acids: CASSPRLYNEQFF. For the CDR3, the DNA is TGTGCCAGCAGTCCAAGACTGTACAATGAGCAGTTCTTC.

The chain joins TRBV4-1 to TRBJ2-7; 9 nucleotides match TRBD1. The germline CDR1 and CDR2 sequences are MGHRA and YSYEKL. The CDR3 is 16 amino acids. Trimming removed 6 bases from V and 2 bases from J; junction bases left unmatched: 11. In DNA form, the CDR3 reads TGCGCCAGCAGTTCTACCCCGGGACAGGGAACCTACGAGCAGTACTTC. Translating gives CASSSTPGQGTYEQYF.

V and J are TRBV6-5 and TRBJ2-7; TRBD2 matches at 10 bases. The germline V gene has CDR1 MNHEY and CDR2 SVGAGI. The CDR3 spans 16 residues. Trimming took 1 base from V and 2 from J; bases not matched to a gene: 5. In DNA, the CDR3 is TGTGCCAGCAGTTACTTGGGGCTAGCGGGAGCCTACGAGCAGTACTTC. Residues: CASSYLGLAGAYEQYF.

The rearrangement links TRBV9 to TRBJ2-1; a weak D match, TRBD2 (5 bases). The CDR3 has 16 residues. Trimming removed 2 bases at V and 4 bases at J, with 16 bases between. CDR1 and CDR2 (germline): SGDLS, YYNGEE. The CDR3 DNA reads TGTGCCAGCAGCGTTGGTAGCGCCCAAGTTTACAATGAGCAGTTCTTC. It specifies CASSVGSAQVYNEQFF.

This clone was counted between two and nine times. The genes are TRBV5-1 and TRBJ2-1; 8 bases are shared with TRBD2. Germline V gene data show CDR1 as SGHRS and CDR2 as YFSETQ. CDR3 size: 16 residues. V shed 6 bases, J shed 0 bases, and the junction held 8 bases outside the gene matches. CDR3 in DNA: TGCGCCAGCACCCTTAGCGGGACGAGCTCCTACAATGAGCAGTTCTTC. It codes for CASTLSGTSSYNEQFF.

The V and J genes are TRBV28 and TRBJ2-7; possible D gene TRBD2, 5 bases. Germline CDR1 MDHEN, CDR2 SYDVKM. V was cut by 5 bases and J by 7 bases, with 9 bases left in between. This CDR3 has 11 amino acids. CDR3: CASSQSGEQYF. CDR3 nucleotides: TGTGCCAGCAGTCAGTCGGGGGAGCAGTACTTC. The whole variable domain, filled in from reference TRBV28 and TRBJ2-7, reads DVKVTQSSRYLVKRTGEKVFLECVQDMDHENMFWYRQDPGLGLRLIYFSYDVKMKEKGDIPEGYSVSREKKERFSLILESASTNQTSMYLCASSQSGEQYFGPGTRLTVT.

This chain joins TRBV20-1 and TRBJ1-2; TRBD1 matches 7 bases. Germline V lookup: CDR1 DFQATT, CDR2 SNEGSKA (reference sequence). The V gene end was trimmed by 3 bases and the J gene end by 6 bases; junction bases not matched to a gene: 16. The CDR3 totals 16 residues. Here the CDR3 reads CSASIPRGGQVHGYTF. The CDR3 DNA is TGCAGTGCTAGTATTCCCCGAGGTGGACAGGTTCATGGCTACACCTTC.

The chain combines TRBV3-1 (or the pseudogene TRBV3-2) with TRBJ2-5; D possibly corresponds to TRBD1 (5 bases). With 1 base removed from V and 0 bases from J, the gap between germline ends came to 15 bases. The V gene's germline CDR1 is LGHDT and CDR2 YNNKEL (reference sequence). The CDR3 length is 17 residues. Written as DNA, the CDR3 is TGTGCCAGCAGCCAAGCATCCCAGGACATGTACCAAGAGACCCAGTACTTC. Translating gives CASSQASQDMYQETQYF.

The V gene is TRBV18, the J gene TRBJ2-5, with 7 bases aligning to TRBD2. Germline loops: CDR1 KGHSH, CDR2 LQKENI. The CDR3 has 15 amino acids. The trim removed 1 base at V and 4 bases at J, leaving 6 bases unmatched. Here the CDR3 DNA reads TGTGCCAGCTCACCACAACGGCGGGGGAGAGAGACCCAGTACTTC. Protein sequence: CASSPQRRGRETQYF.

CDR3 coding DNA: TGTGCCAGCAGCTCCGGACTTGGGAACTATGGCTACACCTTC. Encoded protein: CASSSGLGNYGYTF. The J gene is TRBJ1-2, the V gene TRBV7-2; D gene ambiguous. Germline V lookup: CDR1 SGHTA, CDR2 FQGNSA. The length of the CDR3 is 14 residues. The V end lost 4 bases, the J end lost 2 bases, and 11 bases lay between the germline ends.

The V call is TRBV19, the J call TRBJ1-4, with TRBD1 as a possible D gene (5 bases). V dropped 5 bases and J dropped 4 bases, with 14 bases sitting between them. The CDR3 has 15 residues. CDR1 and CDR2 from the germline V gene are LNHDA and SQIVND (reference sequence). CDR3 sequence (DNA): TGTGCCAGTAGTGGTTACACCGGGGGTAATGAAAAACTGTTTTTT. Amino acid sequence: CASSGYTGGNEKLFF.

The J gene is TRBJ2-2, the V gene TRBV11-3; maybe TRBD2 (6 bases). This CDR3 contains 13 residues. Trimming shortened V by 5 bases and J by 5 bases, and 9 bases separated the two germline ends. The V gene's germline CDR1 is SGHNT and CDR2 YENEEA. The CDR3 bases are TGTGCCAGCAGCCTTGGGGGGACCGGGGAGCTGTTTTTT. Its translation: CASSLGGTGELFF.

The chain's CDR3 is CASTPFGEYGYTF. CDR3 coding DNA: TGTGCCAGCACTCCCTTCGGAGAGTATGGCTACACCTTC. This chain uses TRBV6-5 with TRBJ1-2; D unresolved. Germline V lookup: CDR1 MNHEY, CDR2 SVGAGI. Between the trimmed V and J ends, which lost 7 bases and 5 bases, there was a span of 14 bases. The CDR3 totals 13 residues.

V is TRBV19 and J is TRBJ1-5, with D perhaps matching TRBD1 (5 bases). V lost 7 bases and J 2 bases, leaving 18 bases between the germline ends. CDR3 length equals 16 residues. Germline-derived CDR1 and CDR2 are LNHDA and SQIVND (reference sequence). CDR3 bases: TGTGCCAGTACCCTAGGAGGGGCGGTGGGCAATCAGCCCCAGCATTTT. Its protein is CASTLGGAVGNQPQHF.

J is TRBJ2-1 and V is TRBV2; TRBD2 aligns across 14 bases. CDR1 is SNHLY, CDR2 FYNNEI, per germline. CDR3 length equals 14 residues. V lost 6 bases and J lost 15; bases outside the gene matches: 10. The chain's CDR3 is CASSERTSGRIPFF. CDR3 in DNA: TGTGCCAGCAGCGAAAGGACTAGCGGGAGGATTCCGTTCTTC.

The chain employs TRBV5-1 and TRBJ2-1; 10 bases fit TRBD2. The CDR3 loop spans 16 amino acids. J lost 0 bases, V lost 0 bases, and 0 bases had no gene match. The germline V gene has CDR1 SGHRS and CDR2 YFSETQ. The CDR3, as DNA: TGCGCCAGCAGCTTGGGACTAGCGGGCTCCTACAATGAGCAGTTCTTC. Protein: CASSLGLAGSYNEQFF.